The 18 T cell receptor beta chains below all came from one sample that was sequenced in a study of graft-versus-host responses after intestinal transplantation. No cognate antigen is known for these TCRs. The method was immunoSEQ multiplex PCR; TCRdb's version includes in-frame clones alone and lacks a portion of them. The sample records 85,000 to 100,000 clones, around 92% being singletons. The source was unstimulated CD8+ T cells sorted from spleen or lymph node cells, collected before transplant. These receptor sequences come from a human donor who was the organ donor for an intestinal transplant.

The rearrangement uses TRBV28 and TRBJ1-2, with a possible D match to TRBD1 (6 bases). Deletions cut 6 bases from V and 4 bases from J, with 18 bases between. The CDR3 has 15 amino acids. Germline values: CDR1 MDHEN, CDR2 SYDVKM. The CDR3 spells CASSPRPGVAYGYTF. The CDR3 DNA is TGTGCCAGCAGCCCGAGACCAGGGGTGGCCTATGGCTACACCTTC.

CDR3 protein: CSVVGSSGFYEQYF. The CDR3 bases are TGCAGCGTTGTTGGATCGAGCGGGTTTTACGAGCAGTACTTC. J is TRBJ2-7 and V is TRBV29-1; a weak D match, TRBD2 (6 bases). Trimming removed 4 bases at V and 4 bases at J, with 17 bases between. Per germline, CDR1 SQVTM and CDR2 ANQGSEA. The CDR3 runs to 14 residues.

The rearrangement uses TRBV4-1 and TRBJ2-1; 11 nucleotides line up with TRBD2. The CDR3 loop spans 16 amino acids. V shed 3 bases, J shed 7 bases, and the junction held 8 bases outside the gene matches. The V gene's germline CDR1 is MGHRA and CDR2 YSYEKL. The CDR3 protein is CASSHYSGGAQNEQFF. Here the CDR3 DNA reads TGCGCCAGCAGCCACTATAGCGGGGGGGCGCAGAATGAGCAGTTCTTC.

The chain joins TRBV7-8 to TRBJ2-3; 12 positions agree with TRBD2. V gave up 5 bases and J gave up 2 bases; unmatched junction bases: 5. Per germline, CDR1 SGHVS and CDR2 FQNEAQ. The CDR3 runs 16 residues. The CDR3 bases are TGTGCCAGCAGCGTGACTAGCGGGGGTTCCACAGATACGCAGTATTTT. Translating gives CASSVTSGGSTDTQYF.

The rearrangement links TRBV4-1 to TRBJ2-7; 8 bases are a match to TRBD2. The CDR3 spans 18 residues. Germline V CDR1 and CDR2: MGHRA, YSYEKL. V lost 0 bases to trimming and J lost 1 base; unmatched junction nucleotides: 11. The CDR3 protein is CASSQEGSPGGGSYEQYF. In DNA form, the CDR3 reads TGCGCCAGCAGCCAAGAAGGATCCCCGGGCGGGGGGTCCTACGAGCAGTACTTC.

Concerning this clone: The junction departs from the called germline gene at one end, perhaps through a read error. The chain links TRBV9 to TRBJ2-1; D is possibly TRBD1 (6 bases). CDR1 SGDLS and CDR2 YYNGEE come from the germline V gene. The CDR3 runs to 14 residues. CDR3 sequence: CAGSVAGVYNEQFF. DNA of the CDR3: TGTGCCGGCAGCGTAGCAGGGGTCTACAATGAGCAGTTCTTC.

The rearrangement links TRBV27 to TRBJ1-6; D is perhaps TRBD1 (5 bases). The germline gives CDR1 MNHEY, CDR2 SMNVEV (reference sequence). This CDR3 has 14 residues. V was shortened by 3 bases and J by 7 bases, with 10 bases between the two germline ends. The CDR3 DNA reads TGTGCCAGCAGTTTCGGGGGGACCAATTCACCCCTCCACTTT. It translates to CASSFGGTNSPLHF.

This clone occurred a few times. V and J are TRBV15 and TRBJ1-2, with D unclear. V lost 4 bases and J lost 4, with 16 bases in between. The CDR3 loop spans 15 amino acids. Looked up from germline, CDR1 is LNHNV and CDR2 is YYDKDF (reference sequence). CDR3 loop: CATSNKTSGGYGYTF. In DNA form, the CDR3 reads TGTGCCACCAGCAACAAGACCTCGGGTGGCTATGGCTACACCTTC.

The CDR3 reads CASSPPPGLSTYNEQFF. CDR3 in DNA: TGCGCCAGCAGCCCACCTCCGGGACTTTCTACCTACAATGAGCAGTTCTTC. This chain uses TRBV5-1 with TRBJ2-1, with D perhaps TRBD2 (6 bases). The ends were cut back, 4 bases at V and 2 bases at J, with 19 bases in the middle. Germline CDR1 SGHRS, CDR2 YFSETQ. The CDR3 consists of 17 residues.

The CDR3 nucleotides read TGTGCCTGGAGTCCGACAGGGGGCGACTATGGCTACACCTTC. Protein: CAWSPTGGDYGYTF. The chain joins TRBV30 to TRBJ1-2, with TRBD1 matching 10 bases. The CDR3 is 14 amino acids. Unmatched junction bases numbered 3, after V lost 2 bases and J lost 3 bases. In germline, CDR1 is GTSNPN, CDR2 SVGIG (reference sequence).

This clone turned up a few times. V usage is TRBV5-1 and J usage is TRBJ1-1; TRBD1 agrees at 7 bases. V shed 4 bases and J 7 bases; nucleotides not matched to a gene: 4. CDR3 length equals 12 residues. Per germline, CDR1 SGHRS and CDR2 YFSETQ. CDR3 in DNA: TGCGCCAGCAGCACCTCAGGGGGTGAAGCTTTCTTT. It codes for CASSTSGGEAFF.

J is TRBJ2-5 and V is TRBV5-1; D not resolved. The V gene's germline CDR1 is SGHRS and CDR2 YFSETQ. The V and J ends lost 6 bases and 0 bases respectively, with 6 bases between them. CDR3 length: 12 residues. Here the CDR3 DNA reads TGCGCCAGCACCAATCACCAAGAGACCCAGTACTTC. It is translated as CASTNHQETQYF.

The CDR3 DNA reads TGTGCCAGTAGTATAGGTGGACTCGAAATCCGCTTATACAATGAGCAGTTCTTC. Protein product: CASSIGGLEIRLYNEQFF. The chain combines TRBV19 with TRBJ2-1; D perhaps matches TRBD2 (5 bases). CDR1 and CDR2 from the germline V gene are LNHDA and SQIVND (reference sequence). V lost 1 base, J lost 4 bases, and 20 bases lay in between. CDR3 size: 18 residues.

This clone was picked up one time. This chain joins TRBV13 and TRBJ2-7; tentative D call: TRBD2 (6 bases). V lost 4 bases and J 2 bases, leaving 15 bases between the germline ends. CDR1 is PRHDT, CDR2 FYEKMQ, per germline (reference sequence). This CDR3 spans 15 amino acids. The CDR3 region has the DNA TGTGCCAGCAGCTACCTGAGGGACTTCGCCTACGAGCAGTACTTC. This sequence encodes CASSYLRDFAYEQYF.

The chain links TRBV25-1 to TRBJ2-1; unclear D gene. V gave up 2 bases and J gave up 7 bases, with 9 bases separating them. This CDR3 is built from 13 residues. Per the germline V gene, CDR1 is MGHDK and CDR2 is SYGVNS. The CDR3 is CASSEGRSNEQFF. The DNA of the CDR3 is TGTGCCAGCAGTGAAGGTAGATCGAATGAGCAGTTCTTC.

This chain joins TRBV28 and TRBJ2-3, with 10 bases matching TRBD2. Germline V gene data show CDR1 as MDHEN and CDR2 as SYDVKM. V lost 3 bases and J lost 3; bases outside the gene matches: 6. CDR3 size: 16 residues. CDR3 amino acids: CASSFLSGRGTDTQYF. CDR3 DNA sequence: TGTGCCAGCAGTTTCCTCAGCGGGAGGGGGACAGATACGCAGTATTTT. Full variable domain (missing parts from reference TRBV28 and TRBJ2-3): DVKVTQSSRYLVKRTGEKVFLECVQDMDHENMFWYRQDPGLGLRLIYFSYDVKMKEKGDIPEGYSVSREKKERFSLILESASTNQTSMYLCASSFLSGRGTDTQYFGPGTRLTVL.

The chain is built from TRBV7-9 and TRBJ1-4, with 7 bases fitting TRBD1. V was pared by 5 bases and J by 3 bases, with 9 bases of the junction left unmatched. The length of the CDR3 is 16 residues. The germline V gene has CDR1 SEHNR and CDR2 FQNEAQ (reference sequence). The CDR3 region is CASSLVTGDANEKLFF. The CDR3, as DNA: TGTGCCAGCAGCCTGGTTACAGGGGACGCTAATGAAAAACTGTTTTTT.

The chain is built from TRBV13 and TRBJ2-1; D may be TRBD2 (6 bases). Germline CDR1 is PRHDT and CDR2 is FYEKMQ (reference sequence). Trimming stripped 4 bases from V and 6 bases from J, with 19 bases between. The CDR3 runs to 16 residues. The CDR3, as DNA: TGTGCCAGCAGCTCCACCCTCCGGGGGATAGGCAATGAGCAGTTCTTC. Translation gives CASSSTLRGIGNEQFF.